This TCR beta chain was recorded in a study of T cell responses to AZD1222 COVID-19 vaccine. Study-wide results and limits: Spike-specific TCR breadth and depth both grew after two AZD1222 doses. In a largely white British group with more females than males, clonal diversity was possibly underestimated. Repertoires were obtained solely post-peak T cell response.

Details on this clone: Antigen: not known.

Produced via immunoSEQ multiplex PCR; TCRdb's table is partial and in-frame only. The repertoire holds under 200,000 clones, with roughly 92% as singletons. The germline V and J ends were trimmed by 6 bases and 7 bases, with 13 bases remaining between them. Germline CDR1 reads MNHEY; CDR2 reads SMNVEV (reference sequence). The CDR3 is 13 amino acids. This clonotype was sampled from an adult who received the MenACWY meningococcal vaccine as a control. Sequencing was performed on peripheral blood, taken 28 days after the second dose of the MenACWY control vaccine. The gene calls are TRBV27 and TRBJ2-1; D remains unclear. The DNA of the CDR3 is TGTGCCAGCAGGCCCTTCGTAAGAAATGAGCAGTTCTTC. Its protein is CASRPFVRNEQFF.